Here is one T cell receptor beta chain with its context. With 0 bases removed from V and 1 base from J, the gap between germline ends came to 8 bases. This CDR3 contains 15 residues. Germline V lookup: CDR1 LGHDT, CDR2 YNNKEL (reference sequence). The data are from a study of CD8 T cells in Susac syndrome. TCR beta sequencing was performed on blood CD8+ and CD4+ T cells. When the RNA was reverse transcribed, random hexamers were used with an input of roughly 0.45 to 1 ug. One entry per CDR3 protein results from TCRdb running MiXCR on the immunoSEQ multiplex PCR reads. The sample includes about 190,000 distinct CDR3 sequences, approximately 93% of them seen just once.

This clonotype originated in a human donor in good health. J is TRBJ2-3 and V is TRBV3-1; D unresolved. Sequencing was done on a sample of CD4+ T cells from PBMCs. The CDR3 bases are TGTGCCAGCAGCCAAGATATCCTAGGCACAGATACGCAGTATTTT. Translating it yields CASSQDILGTDTQYF.